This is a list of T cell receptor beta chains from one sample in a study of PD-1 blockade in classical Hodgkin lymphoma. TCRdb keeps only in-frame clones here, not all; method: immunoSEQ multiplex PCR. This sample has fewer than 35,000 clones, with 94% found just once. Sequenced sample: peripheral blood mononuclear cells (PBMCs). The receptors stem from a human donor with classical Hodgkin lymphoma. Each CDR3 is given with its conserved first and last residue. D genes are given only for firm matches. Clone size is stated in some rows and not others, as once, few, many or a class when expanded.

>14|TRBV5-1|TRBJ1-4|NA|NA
CASSLEGSNEKLFF
TGCGCCAGCAGCTTGGAGGGATCTAATGAAAAACTGTTTTTT
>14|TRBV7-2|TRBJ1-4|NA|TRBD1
CASNKQGINEKLFF
TGTGCCAGCAACAAACAGGGGATCAATGAAAAACTGTTTTTT
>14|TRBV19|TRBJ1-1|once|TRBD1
CASSPWTGSTEAFF
TGTGCCAGTAGTCCTTGGACAGGAAGCACTGAAGCTTTCTTT
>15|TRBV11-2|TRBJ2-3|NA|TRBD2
CASSSPGLSTDTQYF
TGTGCCAGCAGTTCTCCGGGACTATCCACAGATACGCAGTATTTT
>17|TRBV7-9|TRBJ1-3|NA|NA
CASSLVVGQASGNTIYF
TGTGCCAGCAGCTTAGTGGTTGGACAAGCCTCTGGAAACACCATATATTTT
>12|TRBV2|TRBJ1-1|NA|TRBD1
CASSPTGTVAFF
TGTGCCAGCAGCCCTACCGGGACAGTGGCTTTCTTT
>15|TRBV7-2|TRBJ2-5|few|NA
CASSLAWRAGETQYF
TGTGCCAGCAGCTTAGCCTGGAGGGCCGGGGAGACCCAGTACTTC
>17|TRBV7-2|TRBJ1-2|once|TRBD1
CASSPGTGTGNVLGYTF
TGTGCCAGCAGCCCAGGCACCGGGACAGGGAATGTCCTCGGCTACACCTTC
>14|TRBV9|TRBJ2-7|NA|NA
CASSTTAGAYEQYF
TGTGCCAGCAGCACCACCGCCGGGGCCTACGAGCAGTACTTC
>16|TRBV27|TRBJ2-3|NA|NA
CASSHSAPRGTDTQYF
TGTGCCAGCAGCCATTCCGCGCCACGGGGCACAGATACGCAGTATTTT
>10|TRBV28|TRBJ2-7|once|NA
CASSLHEQYF
TGTGCCAGCAGCCTCCACGAGCAGTACTTC
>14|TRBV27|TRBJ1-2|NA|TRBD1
CASRYRQGYYGYTF
TGTGCCAGCAGATATCGACAGGGGTACTATGGCTACACCTTC
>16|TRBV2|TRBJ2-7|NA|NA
CASRGIGGSYRDEQYF
TGTGCCAGCAGAGGAATAGGGGGGAGTTATAGGGACGAGCAGTACTTC
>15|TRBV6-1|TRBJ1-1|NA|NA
CASSDNGGTNTEAFF
TGTGCCAGCAGTGACAATGGGGGCACTAACACTGAAGCTTTCTTT
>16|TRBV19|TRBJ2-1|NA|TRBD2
CASSTRGTSGSNEQFF
TGTGCCAGTAGTACTCGCGGGACTAGCGGGAGCAATGAGCAGTTCTTC
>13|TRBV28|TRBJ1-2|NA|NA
CASIARVPYGYTF
TGTGCCAGCATAGCCAGGGTTCCCTATGGCTACACCTTC
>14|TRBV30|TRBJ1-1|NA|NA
CAWSNSSPNTEAFF
TGTGCCTGGAGTAACTCATCCCCGAACACTGAAGCTTTCTTT
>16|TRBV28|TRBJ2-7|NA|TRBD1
CASSFRSGTVPYEQYF
TGTGCCAGCAGTTTTCGATCCGGGACAGTGCCCTACGAGCAGTACTTC
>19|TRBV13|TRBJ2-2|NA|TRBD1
CASSYPRQGISSNTGELFF
TGTGCCAGCAGCTACCCTCGACAGGGGATAAGTTCGAACACCGGGGAGCTGTTTTTT
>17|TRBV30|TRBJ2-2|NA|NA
CAWEPGRLSSNTGELFF
TGTGCCTGGGAACCGGGACGGCTCTCTTCGAACACCGGGGAGCTGTTTTTT
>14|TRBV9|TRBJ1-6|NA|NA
CASSVDRVGSPLHF
TGTGCCAGCAGCGTAGACAGGGTTGGTTCACCCCTCCACTTT
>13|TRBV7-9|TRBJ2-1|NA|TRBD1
CASSLTGGNEQFF
TGTGCCAGCAGCCTTACAGGGGGCAATGAGCAGTTCTTC
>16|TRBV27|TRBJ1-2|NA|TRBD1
CASSSWGQPATAGYTF
TGTGCCAGCAGTTCATGGGGACAGCCGGCAACAGCGGGCTACACCTTC
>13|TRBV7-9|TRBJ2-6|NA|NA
CASSSSGANVLTF
TGTGCCAGCAGCTCCTCTGGGGCCAACGTCCTGACTTTC
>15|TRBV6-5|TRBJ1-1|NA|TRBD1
CASSTKGQGETEAFF
TGTGCCAGCAGTACCAAGGGACAGGGAGAGACTGAAGCTTTCTTT
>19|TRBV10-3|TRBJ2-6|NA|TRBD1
CAIRTGAGQGASGANVLTF
TGTGCCATCAGGACCGGGGCGGGACAGGGGGCATCTGGGGCCAACGTCCTGACTTTC
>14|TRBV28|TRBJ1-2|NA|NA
CASSLSHSSYGYTF
TGTGCCAGCAGTTTATCCCACAGTAGCTATGGCTACACCTTC
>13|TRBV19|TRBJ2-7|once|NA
CASSVEGLREQYF
TGTGCCAGTAGCGTTGAGGGACTTCGGGAGCAGTACTTC
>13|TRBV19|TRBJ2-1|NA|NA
CASSLDTYNEQFF
TGTGCCAGTAGTCTGGACACCTACAATGAGCAGTTCTTC
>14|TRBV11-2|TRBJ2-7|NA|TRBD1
CASSQQGGPYEQYF
TGTGCCAGCAGCCAACAGGGGGGACCCTACGAGCAGTACTTC
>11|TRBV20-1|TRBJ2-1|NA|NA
CRVGSYNEQFF
TGCAGGGTGGGCTCCTACAATGAGCAGTTCTTC
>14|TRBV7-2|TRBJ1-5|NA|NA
CASSHSWRNQPQHF
TGTGCCAGCAGCCATAGCTGGAGGAATCAGCCCCAGCATTTT
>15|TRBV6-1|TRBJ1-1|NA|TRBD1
CASVKTPGGLTEAFF
TGTGCCAGCGTCAAAACCCCAGGGGGACTTACTGAAGCTTTCTTT
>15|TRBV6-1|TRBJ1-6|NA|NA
CASSEKGGWGSPLHF
TGTGCCAGCAGTGAAAAGGGGGGTTGGGGATCACCCCTCCACTTT
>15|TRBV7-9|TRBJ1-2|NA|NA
CASSLRDVGGYGYTF
TGTGCCAGCAGCTTAAGGGACGTGGGTGGCTATGGCTACACCTTC
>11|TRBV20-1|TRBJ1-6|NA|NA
CSAGVGGVSHF
TGCAGTGCGGGAGTGGGAGGGGTTTCCCACTTT
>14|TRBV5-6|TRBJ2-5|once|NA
CASSLRGIIETQYF
TGTGCCAGCAGCTTACGGGGTATAATAGAGACCCAGTACTTC
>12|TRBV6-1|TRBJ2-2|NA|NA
CASISRTGELFF
TGTGCCAGCATAAGCAGAACCGGGGAGCTGTTTTTT
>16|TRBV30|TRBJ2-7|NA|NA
CAWSVRRAGETYEQYF
TGTGCCTGGAGTGTAAGAAGGGCAGGGGAAACCTACGAGCAGTACTTC
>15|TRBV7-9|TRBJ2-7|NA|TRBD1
CASSPGTAFSYEQYF
TGTGCCAGCAGCCCCGGGACAGCGTTCTCCTACGAGCAGTACTTC
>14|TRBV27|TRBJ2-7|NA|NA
CASSFQGAHNEQYF
TGTGCCAGCAGTTTTCAAGGGGCGCATAACGAGCAGTACTTC
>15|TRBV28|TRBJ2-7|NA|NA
CASSKTDSNTYEQYF
TGTGCCAGCAGCAAAACGGACTCCAACACCTACGAGCAGTACTTC
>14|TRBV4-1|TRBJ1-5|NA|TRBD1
CASSPTGGGQPQHF
TGCGCCAGCAGCCCCACAGGGGGCGGTCAGCCCCAGCATTTT
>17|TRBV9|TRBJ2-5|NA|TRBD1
CASSVQHGQGGAETQYF
TGTGCCAGCAGCGTACAACACGGACAGGGGGGAGCAGAGACCCAGTACTTC
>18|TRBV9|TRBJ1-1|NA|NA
CASSVERELYDPYTEAFF
TGTGCCAGCAGCGTAGAAAGGGAACTCTATGATCCTTACACTGAAGCTTTCTTT
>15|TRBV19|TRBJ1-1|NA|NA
CASSIVRGAGTEAFF
TGTGCCAGTAGTATAGTTCGGGGGGCCGGTACTGAAGCTTTCTTT
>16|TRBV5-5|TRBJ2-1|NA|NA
CASSLYSGVSRNEQFF
TGTGCCAGCAGCTTGTATAGCGGAGTCTCTAGGAATGAGCAGTTCTTC
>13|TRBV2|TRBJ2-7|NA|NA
CALLDPLNGEQYF
TGTGCCCTCTTGGATCCCCTAAACGGAGAGCAGTACTTC
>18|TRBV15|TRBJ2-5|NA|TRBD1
CATSRHYRQGARWETQYF
TGTGCCACCAGCAGACACTACCGACAGGGGGCAAGATGGGAGACCCAGTACTTC
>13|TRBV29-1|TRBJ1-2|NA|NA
CSVAPRVNYGYTF
TGCAGCGTTGCCCCCAGGGTTAACTATGGCTACACCTTC
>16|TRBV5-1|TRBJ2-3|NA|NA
CASSPGGAGYTDTQYF
TGCGCCAGCAGCCCAGGCGGGGCAGGGTACACAGATACGCAGTATTTT
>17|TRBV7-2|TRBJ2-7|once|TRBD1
CASSSTDMFQGAYEQYF
TGTGCCAGCAGCTCAACGGACATGTTTCAGGGGGCCTACGAGCAGTACTTC
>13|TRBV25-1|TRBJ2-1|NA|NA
CASTAVGRDEQFF
TGTGCCAGCACAGCTGTGGGGCGGGATGAGCAGTTCTTC
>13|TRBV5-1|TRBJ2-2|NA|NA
CASRQGNTGELFF
TGCGCCAGCAGACAGGGGAACACCGGGGAGCTGTTTTTT